This T cell receptor (beta chain) was found in a study of regulatory T cells in long-lasting Graves disease. Construction of the TCR beta libraries employed iRepertoire HTBI primers in conjunction with Arm-PCR of CDR3 regions. Original data processing: Spanning all samples, the identified segments comprised around 62 TRBV and around 13 TRBJ. Each CDR3 protein is one row after TCRdb ran MiXCR on the multiplex PCR reads. What appears here as the V and J calls and clone size reflects TCRdb's work, not the paper's. The sample carries some 450,000 distinct CDR3 sequences, 16% recorded once. This clonotype occurred many times. What it binds is not known. Trimming took off 8 bases at V and 8 bases at J, with 18 bases between the two ends. This CDR3 is 13 amino acids long. The germline V gene has CDR1 MNHEY and CDR2 SMNVEV (reference sequence). Time point in this sample: newly diagnosed GD, antithyroid drugs for less than 3 months. The TCR library was prepared using RNA isolated from PBMCs.

Study findings and constraints: Under persistent disease, TRBV28, TRBJ1-2 and TRBJ2-5 were used preferentially.

In addition, the sample was reused for a study of T cells in Graves' hyperthyroidism and ophthalmopathy. Turning to that study: Researchers ran a first-round RT-PCR on the TCR CDR3 using the HTBI primer set.

The J gene is TRBJ1-2, the V gene TRBV27, with a possible D match to TRBD1 (5 bases). The sample in question was peripheral blood mononuclear cells (PBMCs), obtained at new diagnosis, from a patient treated with antithyroid drugs. This TCR came from a woman under 40 with Graves disease. CDR3 sequence: CASRPSTAGGYTF. DNA of the CDR3: TGTGCCAGCCGACCCTCGACGGCAGGGGGCTACACCTTC.